Reported below is one TCR beta chain. Its specificity is not known. Partitioning of CD4+ cells yielded a CD45RA+ naive subset and a CD45RA-negative memory subset. This entry is derived from a study of shared clonotypes between healthy human individuals. Using immunoSEQ multiplex PCR, the repertoire was profiled, and TCRdb retains in-frame clones only, with some absent. This sample has 950,000 to 1,100,000 clones; 75% to 80% occur once, and the top ten carry 0.6% to 0.7%. General study points: Naive subsets generally had larger estimated richness than memory subsets. It was the non-shared clonotypes that had lower generation probabilities than clonotypes shared by all four donors.

Trimming removed 3 bases at V and 4 bases at J, with 11 bases between. This CDR3 region has 14 residues. Germline values: CDR1 SGHRS, CDR2 YFSETQ. The sequencing input was memory CD4+ T cells from PBMCs. Subset indicated: CD45RA-negative fraction. The sequence derives from a man between 18 and 35 years old in good health. Some clones in this sample may be carry-over from other donors' samples. The chain couples TRBV5-1 to TRBJ2-1; TRBD1 is a possible D gene (5 bases). The CDR3 protein is CASSSPGAYNEQFF. The CDR3 DNA follows: TGCGCCAGCAGCTCCCCTGGGGCATACAATGAGCAGTTCTTC.